The 13 T cell receptor beta chains below come from one sample, sequenced in a study of cytomegalovirus exposure and HLA in healthy donors. Vbeta (60) and Jbeta (13) primers were used in the PCR. TCRdb's table, derived via immunoSEQ multiplex PCR, lists solely in-frame clones and lacks some. This table has 130,000 to 150,000 clones, 80% appearing once. Sequenced sample: PBMCs. The receptor set was obtained from a woman in her thirties in good health and CMV-seronegative.

The chain carries TRBV11-2 and TRBJ1-3; D might be TRBD1 (5 bases). The V end lost 2 bases, the J end lost 3 bases, and 14 bases lay between the germline ends. CDR1 is SGHAT and CDR2 is FQNNGV in the germline V gene. The CDR3 is made up of 16 amino acids. The CDR3 DNA reads as TGTGCCAGCAGCTTAAATTTTAGGGGACTTGGAAACACCATATATTTT. Translating gives CASSLNFRGLGNTIYF.

The J gene is TRBJ2-2, the V gene TRBV4-3; D call uncertain. Trimming left V 1 base short and J 6 bases short, with 12 bases between. CDR3 size: 15 residues. Germline CDR1 and CDR2: LGHNA and YSLEER. The CDR3 coding sequence is TGCGCCAGCAGCCAAGGACGGGTAAAGGCCGGGGAGCTGTTTTTT. Its protein is CASSQGRVKAGELFF.

The rearrangement joins TRBV15 to TRBJ2-7; possible D gene TRBD1, 6 bases. V was trimmed by 1 base and J by 2 bases, leaving 12 bases between them. The CDR3 is 15 residues long. In germline, CDR1 is LNHNV, CDR2 YYDKDF (reference sequence). The CDR3 nucleotides are TGTGCCACCAGCAGAGTACGGCAGGGGACCTACGAGCAGTACTTC. Translating gives CATSRVRQGTYEQYF.

The chain links TRBV5-6 to TRBJ2-2, with unresolved D. The CDR3 runs 13 residues. Germline loops: CDR1 SGHDT, CDR2 YYEEEE. V gave up 3 bases and J gave up 5 bases, with 8 bases separating them. CDR3 nucleotide sequence: TGTGCCAGCAGCTCCGAGGTGACCGGGGAGCTGTTTTTT. Its protein is CASSSEVTGELFF.

V usage is TRBV7-9 and J usage is TRBJ2-3, with 13 nucleotides matching TRBD2. The germline CDR1 and CDR2 sequences are SEHNR and FQNEAQ (reference sequence). The CDR3 runs 19 residues. After removal of 5 bases from V and 2 bases from J, the junction contained 13 bases not matched to a gene. The CDR3 protein is CASSTGLAGPWAHTDTQYF. The CDR3 coding sequence is TGTGCCAGCAGCACGGGACTAGCGGGACCCTGGGCCCACACAGATACGCAGTATTTT.

The V call is TRBV19, the J call TRBJ2-2, with D maybe TRBD2 (6 bases). Germline V gene sequence: CDR1 LNHDA, CDR2 SQIVND (reference sequence). The CDR3 is made up of 13 amino acids. Trimming removed 1 base at V and 8 bases at J, with 8 bases between. The CDR3, as DNA: TGTGCCAGTAGTATAGTTAGCGGAGGGGAGCTGTTTTTT. Amino acids: CASSIVSGGELFF.

The chain uses TRBV6-1 and TRBJ1-5; D gene uncertain. The CDR3 covers 13 residues. From germline, CDR1 is MNHNS and CDR2 SASEGT. Trimming took off 8 bases at V and 2 bases at J, with 10 bases between the two ends. The CDR3 protein is CASRGAGNQPQHF. Written as DNA, the CDR3 is TGTGCCAGCCGCGGCGCCGGCAATCAGCCCCAGCATTTT.

The chain couples TRBV2 to TRBJ2-2, with 10 bases identical to TRBD1. This CDR3 is 14 amino acids long. Germline trimming cut 6 bases from V and 6 bases from J; bases unmatched to any gene: 4. Looked up from germline, CDR1 is SNHLY and CDR2 is FYNNEI. In DNA, the CDR3 is TGTGCCAGCAGCGGGACAGGGGTTCCCGGGGAGCTGTTTTTT. Protein product: CASSGTGVPGELFF.

This CDR3 reads CASSPIPGTAANYGYTF. The DNA for the CDR3 is TGTGCCAGCTCACCAATCCCAGGGACAGCAGCTAACTATGGCTACACCTTC. V is TRBV18 and J is TRBJ1-2; 7 bases map to TRBD1. From germline, CDR1 is KGHSH and CDR2 LQKENI. This CDR3 spans 17 amino acids. V was clipped by 2 bases and J by 0 bases; unmatched bases: 9. Complete variable domain (other parts from reference TRBV18 and TRBJ1-2): NAGVMQNPRHLVRRRGQEARLRCSPMKGHSHVYWYRQLPEEGLKFMVYLQKENIIDESGMPKERFSAEFPKEGPSILRIQQVVRGDSAAYFCASSPIPGTAANYGYTFGSGTRLTVV.

J is TRBJ2-7 and V is TRBV18, with D perhaps TRBD1 (5 bases). V was pared by 3 bases and J by 0 bases, with 12 bases between. The CDR3 is 15 amino acids. Germline V CDR1 and CDR2: KGHSH, LQKENI. This CDR3 reads CASSPVQASSYEQYF. The CDR3 region has the DNA TGTGCCAGCTCACCTGTACAGGCCAGCTCCTACGAGCAGTACTTC.

The chain couples TRBV5-1 to TRBJ2-5, with unresolved D. The CDR3 contains 14 residues. The V and J ends lost 0 bases and 4 bases respectively, with 10 bases between them. Germline CDR1 and CDR2: SGHRS and YFSETQ. The DNA for the CDR3 is TGCGCCAGCAGCTTGGCCGAAGGCGGAGAGACCCAGTACTTC. Encoded protein: CASSLAEGGETQYF.

This rearrangement joins TRBV19 to TRBJ2-6; D remains unclear. V was shortened by 7 bases and J by 2 bases, with 18 bases between the two germline ends. CDR1 is LNHDA, CDR2 SQIVND, per germline (reference sequence). This CDR3 spans 17 amino acids. This CDR3 is CASTISRRPAGANVLTF. In DNA, the CDR3 is TGTGCCAGTACTATTTCTAGAAGGCCTGCTGGGGCCAACGTCCTGACTTTC.

V is TRBV27 and J is TRBJ1-3, with 7 bases fitting TRBD1. CDR3 length equals 18 residues. V lost 6 bases, J lost 0 bases, and 14 bases stayed unmatched. Germline CDR1 reads MNHEY; CDR2 reads SMNVEV (reference sequence). The CDR3 nucleotides are TGTGCCAGCAGCCTAAGGGGGCGTGGGAGGAGCTCTGGAAACACCATATATTTT. This gives the protein CASSLRGRGRSSGNTIYF.